Following are 8 T cell receptor beta chains from one sample sequenced in a study of cytomegalovirus exposure and HLA in healthy donors. The PCR made use of 60 Vbeta and 13 Jbeta primers. Using immunoSEQ multiplex PCR, the repertoire was profiled, and TCRdb retains in-frame clones only, with some absent. Here the sample spans approximately 140,000 clones, roughly 77% being singletons. The sequenced material came from PBMCs. The receptor source for this set is a human donor in good health.

The chain combines TRBV7-2 with TRBJ1-4; TRBD1 might be the D (6 bases). This CDR3 comprises 15 residues. V lost 5 bases and J 4 bases, leaving 14 bases between the germline ends. Germline V CDR1 and CDR2: SGHTA, FQGNSA. In DNA, the CDR3 is TGTGCCAGCAGCCAAAGGGGGAACTTTAATGAAAAACTGTTTTTT. It translates to CASSQRGNFNEKLFF.

The V and J genes are TRBV21-1 and TRBJ2-5; TRBD2 is the table's D call and was not checked against the DNA. TRBV21-1 corresponds to a pseudogene. This CDR3 has 15 residues. CDR3 sequence: CASIGGPAYQETQYF. The CDR3 DNA is TGTGCCAGCATCGGGGGACCCGCGTACCAAGAGACCCAGTACTTC.

This clone was found a few times. V usage is TRBV6-5 and J usage is TRBJ2-5; tentatively, D is TRBD1 (6 bases). Deletions cut 2 bases from V and 1 base from J, with 11 bases between. The CDR3 is made up of 15 amino acids. Germline assignment: CDR1 MNHEY and CDR2 SVGAGI. The CDR3 sequence: CASSYTRTAQETQYF. Written as DNA, the CDR3 is TGTGCCAGCAGTTACACCCGGACAGCCCAAGAGACCCAGTACTTC.

With regard to this clone: One junction end does not reproduce the germline sequence, and a read error may be involved. The rearrangement uses TRBV9 and TRBJ2-1, with 7 bases fitting TRBD2. The germline V gene encodes CDR1 SGDLS and CDR2 YYNGEE. This CDR3 region has 15 residues. CDR3 in DNA: TGTGCCAGCAGCGTAGATGGGAGGGCCTATAATGAGCAGTTCTTC. Its protein product is CASSVDGRAYNEQFF.

V is TRBV5-6 and J is TRBJ1-2, with TRBD1 identical over 7 bases. Germline V lookup: CDR1 SGHDT, CDR2 YYEEEE. The CDR3 is 15 amino acids. Trimming took 5 bases from V and 4 from J; bases not matched to a gene: 11. The CDR3 region is CASRPVGQDLYGYTF. The CDR3 bases are TGTGCCAGCAGACCCGTTGGACAGGACCTCTATGGCTACACCTTC.

This chain uses TRBV2 with TRBJ1-5, with 9 bases fitting TRBD1. The CDR3 is 14 residues long. Unmatched junction bases numbered 11, after V lost 10 bases and J lost 7 bases. CDR1 is SNHLY and CDR2 is FYNNEI in the germline V gene. CDR3 sequence: CATSGQGRSQPQHF. The CDR3 bases are TGTGCCACCTCAGGACAGGGGAGATCCCAGCCCCAGCATTTT.

This clone was seen a few times. The V gene is TRBV4-2, the J gene TRBJ2-1; 14 positions agree with TRBD2. With 2 bases clipped from V and 4 bases from J, the junction kept 1 base outside the gene matches. This CDR3 spans 16 amino acids. Germline CDR1 is LGHNA and CDR2 is YNFKEQ. CDR3 nucleotide sequence: TGTGCCAGCAGCCAACGGACTAGCGGGGGGTACAATGAGCAGTTCTTC. This gives the protein CASSQRTSGGYNEQFF.

With regard to this clone: A junction boundary mismatches the germline segment, possibly from a read error. J is TRBJ2-7 and V is TRBV7-9; 7 positions match TRBD1. This CDR3 comprises 10 residues. The V gene's germline CDR1 is SEHNR and CDR2 FQNEAQ (reference sequence). CDR3 residues: CASSMTGFDF. The CDR3 coding sequence is TGTGCCAGCAGCATGACAGGGTTTGACTTC.